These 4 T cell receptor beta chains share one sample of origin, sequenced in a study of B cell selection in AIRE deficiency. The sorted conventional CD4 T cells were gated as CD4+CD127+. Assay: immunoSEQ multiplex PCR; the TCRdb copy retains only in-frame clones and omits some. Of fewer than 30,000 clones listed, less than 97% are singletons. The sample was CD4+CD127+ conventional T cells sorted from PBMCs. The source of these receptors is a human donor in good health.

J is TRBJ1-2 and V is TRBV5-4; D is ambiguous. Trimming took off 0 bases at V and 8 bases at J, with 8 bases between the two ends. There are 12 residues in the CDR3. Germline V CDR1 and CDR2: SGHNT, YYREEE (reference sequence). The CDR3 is CASSLAERGYTF. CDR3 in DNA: TGTGCCAGCAGCTTGGCGGAGAGGGGCTACACCTTC.

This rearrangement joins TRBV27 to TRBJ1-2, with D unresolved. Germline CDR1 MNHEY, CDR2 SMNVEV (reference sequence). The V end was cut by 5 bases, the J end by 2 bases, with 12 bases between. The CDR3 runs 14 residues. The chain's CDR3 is CASSPRTENYGYTF. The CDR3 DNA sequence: TGTGCCAGCAGTCCTCGGACGGAGAACTATGGCTACACCTTC.

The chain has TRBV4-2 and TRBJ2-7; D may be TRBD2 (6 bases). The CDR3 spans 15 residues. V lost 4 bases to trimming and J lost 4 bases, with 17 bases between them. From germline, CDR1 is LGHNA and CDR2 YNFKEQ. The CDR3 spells CASSPGVGVAYEQYF. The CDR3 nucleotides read TGTGCCAGCAGCCCGGGGGTTGGTGTTGCGTACGAGCAGTACTTC.

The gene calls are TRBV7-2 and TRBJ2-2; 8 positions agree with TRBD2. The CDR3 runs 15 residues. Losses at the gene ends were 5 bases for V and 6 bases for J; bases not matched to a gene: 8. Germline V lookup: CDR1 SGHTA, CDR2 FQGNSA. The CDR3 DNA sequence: TGTGCCAGCAGCCCTTCCGGGACTAGTGCCGGGGAGCTGTTTTTT. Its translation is CASSPSGTSAGELFF.